There are many counts of the clone carrying this T cell receptor (beta chain). Its antigen is as yet unknown. The lymph nodes were axillary draining lymph nodes from breast cancer patients. The sample belongs to a study of breast tumors, draining lymph nodes, adjacent tissues. Notes on the study in general: The lymph node origin of tumor T cells was framed as consistent with a hypothesis, not demonstrated. Findings are consistent with lymph node origin and intratumoral expansion of most tumor T cells.

In TCRdb, the multiplex PCR reads were re-called with MiXCR into one record per CDR3 protein. The table has some 170,000 distinct CDR3 sequences, 33% seen once. The TCR originated in a female donor with breast cancer. Some clones in this sample may be carry-over from other donors' samples. Sequencing was performed on axillary lymph node tissue.

CDR3 sequence: CARRGGLAGQEQYF. The CDR3 nucleotides are TGTGCCAGGCGGGGGGGACTAGCGGGACAAGAGCAGTACTTC. This chain links TRBV2 with TRBJ2-7; TRBD2 matches 13 bases. J was trimmed by 7 bases and V by 9 bases; bases with no gene match: 9. CDR1 SNHLY and CDR2 FYNNEI come from the germline V gene. The CDR3 consists of 14 residues.